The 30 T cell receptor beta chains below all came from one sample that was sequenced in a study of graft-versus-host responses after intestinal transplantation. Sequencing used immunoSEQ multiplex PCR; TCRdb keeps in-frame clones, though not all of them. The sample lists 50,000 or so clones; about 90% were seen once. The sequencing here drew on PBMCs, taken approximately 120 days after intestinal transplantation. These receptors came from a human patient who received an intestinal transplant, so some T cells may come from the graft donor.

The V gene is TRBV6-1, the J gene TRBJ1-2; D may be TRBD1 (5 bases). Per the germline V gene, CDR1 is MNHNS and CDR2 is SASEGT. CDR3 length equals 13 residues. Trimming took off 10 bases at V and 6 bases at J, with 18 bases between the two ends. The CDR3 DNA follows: TGTGCCACCCTTCCCGACAGCCACAATGGCTACACCTTC. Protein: CATLPDSHNGYTF.

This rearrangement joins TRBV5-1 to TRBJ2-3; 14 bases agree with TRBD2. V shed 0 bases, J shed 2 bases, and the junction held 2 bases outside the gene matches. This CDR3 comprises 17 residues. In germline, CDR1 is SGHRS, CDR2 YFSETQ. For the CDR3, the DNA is TGCGCCAGCAGCTTGGGACTAGCGGGAGGGACCACAGATACGCAGTATTTT. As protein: CASSLGLAGGTTDTQYF.

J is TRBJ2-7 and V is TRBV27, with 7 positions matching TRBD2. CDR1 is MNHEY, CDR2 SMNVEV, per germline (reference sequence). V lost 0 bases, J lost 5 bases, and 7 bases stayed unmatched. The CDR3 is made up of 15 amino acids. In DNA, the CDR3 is TGTGCCAGCAGTTTATCACCAGGGAGGGTTGACGAGCAGTACTTC. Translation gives CASSLSPGRVDEQYF.

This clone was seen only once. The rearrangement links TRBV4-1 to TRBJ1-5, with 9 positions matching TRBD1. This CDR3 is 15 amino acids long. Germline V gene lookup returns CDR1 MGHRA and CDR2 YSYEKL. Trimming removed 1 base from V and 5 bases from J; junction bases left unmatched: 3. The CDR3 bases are TGCGCCAGCAGCCAAGGGGACAGGGACGATCAGCCCCAGCATTTT. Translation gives CASSQGDRDDQPQHF.

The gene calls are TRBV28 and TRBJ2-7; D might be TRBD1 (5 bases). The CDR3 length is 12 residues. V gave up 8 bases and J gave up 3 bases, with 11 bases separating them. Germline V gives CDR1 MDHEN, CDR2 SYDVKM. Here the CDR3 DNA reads TGTGCCAGCCAGACAGAAGGCTACGAGCAGTACTTC. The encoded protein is CASQTEGYEQYF.

The CDR3 DNA reads TGTGCCAGCAGCCCGACTGGCGGGGGCCTCGCGGAGCTGTTTTTT. This gives the protein CASSPTGGGLAELFF. The rearrangement uses TRBV27 and TRBJ2-2, with D possibly matching TRBD2 (7 bases). The CDR3 is 15 residues long. The V end lost 6 bases, the J end lost 10 bases, and 21 bases lay between the germline ends. The germline CDR1 and CDR2 sequences are MNHEY and SMNVEV (reference sequence).

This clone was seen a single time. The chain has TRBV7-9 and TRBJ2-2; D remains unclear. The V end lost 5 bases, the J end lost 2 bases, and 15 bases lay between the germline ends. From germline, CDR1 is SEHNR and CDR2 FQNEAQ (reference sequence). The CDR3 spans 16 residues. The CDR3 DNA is TGTGCCAGCAGCCGATTTGGTCTCGGAAACACCGGGGAGCTGTTTTTT. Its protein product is CASSRFGLGNTGELFF.

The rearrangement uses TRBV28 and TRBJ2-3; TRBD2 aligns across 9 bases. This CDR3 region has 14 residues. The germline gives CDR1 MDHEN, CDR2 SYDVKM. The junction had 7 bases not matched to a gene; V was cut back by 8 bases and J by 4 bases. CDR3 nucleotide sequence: TGTGCCAGCCGGCGGGGGGGCGACCCAGATACGCAGTATTTT. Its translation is CASRRGGDPDTQYF.

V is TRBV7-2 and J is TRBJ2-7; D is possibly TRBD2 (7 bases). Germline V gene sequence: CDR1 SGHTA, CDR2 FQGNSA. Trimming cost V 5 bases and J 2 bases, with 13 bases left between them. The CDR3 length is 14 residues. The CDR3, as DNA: TGTGCCAGCAGCCCGCCGGGGGGCCCCTACGAGCAGTACTTC. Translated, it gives CASSPPGGPYEQYF.

The CDR3 region is CASSYLGLAGGDEQFF. In nucleotides, the CDR3 is TGTGCCAGCAGTTACTTGGGACTAGCGGGAGGAGATGAGCAGTTCTTC. The chain has TRBV6-5 and TRBJ2-1, with TRBD2 matching over 15 bases. CDR1 is MNHEY, CDR2 SVGAGI, per germline. With 1 base clipped from V and 8 bases from J, the junction kept 3 bases outside the gene matches. The CDR3 loop spans 16 amino acids.

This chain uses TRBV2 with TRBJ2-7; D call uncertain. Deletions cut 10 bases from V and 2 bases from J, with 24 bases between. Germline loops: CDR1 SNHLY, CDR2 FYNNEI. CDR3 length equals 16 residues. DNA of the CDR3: TGTGCCATCACGCCCGTCGCAGGCCCAAGGACCTACGAGCAGTACTTC. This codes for CAITPVAGPRTYEQYF.

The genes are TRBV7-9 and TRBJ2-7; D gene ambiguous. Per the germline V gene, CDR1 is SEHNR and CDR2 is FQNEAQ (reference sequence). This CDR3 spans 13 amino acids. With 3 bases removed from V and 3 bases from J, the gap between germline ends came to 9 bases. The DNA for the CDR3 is TGTGCCAGCAGCTTCGCACAGTTCTACGAGCAGTACTTC. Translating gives CASSFAQFYEQYF.

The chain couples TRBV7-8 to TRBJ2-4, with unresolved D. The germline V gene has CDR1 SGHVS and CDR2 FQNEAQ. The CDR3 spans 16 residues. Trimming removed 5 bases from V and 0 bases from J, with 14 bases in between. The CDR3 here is CASSPEDGLAKNIQYF. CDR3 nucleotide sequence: TGTGCCAGCAGCCCCGAGGACGGATTAGCCAAAAACATTCAGTACTTC.

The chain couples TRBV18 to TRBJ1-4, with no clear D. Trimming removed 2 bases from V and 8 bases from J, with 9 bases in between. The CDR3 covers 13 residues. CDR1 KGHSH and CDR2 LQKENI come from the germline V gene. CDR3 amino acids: CASSPGVREKLFF. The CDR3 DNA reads TGTGCCAGCTCACCAGGGGTGAGGGAAAAACTGTTTTTT. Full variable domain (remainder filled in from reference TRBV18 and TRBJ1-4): NAGVMQNPRHLVRRRGQEARLRCSPMKGHSHVYWYRQLPEEGLKFMVYLQKENIIDESGMPKERFSAEFPKEGPSILRIQQVVRGDSAAYFCASSPGVREKLFFGSGTQLSVL.

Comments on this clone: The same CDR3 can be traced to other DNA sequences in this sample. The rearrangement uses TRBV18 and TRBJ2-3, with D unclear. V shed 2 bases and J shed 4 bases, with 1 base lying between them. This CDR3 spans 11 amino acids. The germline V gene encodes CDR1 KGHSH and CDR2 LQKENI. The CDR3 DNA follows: TGTGCCAGCTCACCAGCAGATACGCAGTATTTT. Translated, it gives CASSPADTQYF.

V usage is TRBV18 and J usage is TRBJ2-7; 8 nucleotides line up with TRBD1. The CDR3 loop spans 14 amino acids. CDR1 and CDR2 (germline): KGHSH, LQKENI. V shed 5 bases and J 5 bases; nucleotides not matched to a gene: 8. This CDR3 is CASSALTGGNEQYF. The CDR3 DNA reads TGTGCCAGCTCAGCGCTTACAGGGGGTAACGAGCAGTACTTC.

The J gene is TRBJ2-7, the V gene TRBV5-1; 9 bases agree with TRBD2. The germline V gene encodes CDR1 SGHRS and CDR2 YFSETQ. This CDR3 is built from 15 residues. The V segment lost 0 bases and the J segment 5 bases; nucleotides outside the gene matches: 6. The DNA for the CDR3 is TGCGCCAGCAGCTTGGTGGTAGCGGGAGCCAACGAGCAGTACTTC. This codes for CASSLVVAGANEQYF.

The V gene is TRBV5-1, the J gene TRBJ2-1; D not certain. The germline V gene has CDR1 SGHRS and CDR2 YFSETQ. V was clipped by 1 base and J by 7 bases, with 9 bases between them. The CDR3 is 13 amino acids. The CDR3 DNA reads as TGCGCCAGCAGCTTGTTCGGTTCGAATGAGCAGTTCTTC. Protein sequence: CASSLFGSNEQFF.

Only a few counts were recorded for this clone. CDR3 region: CASSDSRTSTIYF. The CDR3 DNA sequence: TGCGCCAGCAGTGACTCGCGTACGTCCACCATATATTTT. The chain recombines TRBV10-2 with TRBJ1-3; D gene unclear. Germline lookup yields CDR1 WSHSY and CDR2 SAAADI. The V end was cut by 3 bases, the J end by 9 bases, with 12 bases between. This CDR3 has 13 residues.

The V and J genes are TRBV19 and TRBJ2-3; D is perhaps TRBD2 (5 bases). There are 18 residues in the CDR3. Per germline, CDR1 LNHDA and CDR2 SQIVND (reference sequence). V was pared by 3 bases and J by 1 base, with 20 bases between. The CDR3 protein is CASSIRWRTARGTDTQYF. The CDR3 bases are TGTGCCAGTAGTATTAGATGGCGGACTGCCCGGGGCACAGATACGCAGTATTTT.

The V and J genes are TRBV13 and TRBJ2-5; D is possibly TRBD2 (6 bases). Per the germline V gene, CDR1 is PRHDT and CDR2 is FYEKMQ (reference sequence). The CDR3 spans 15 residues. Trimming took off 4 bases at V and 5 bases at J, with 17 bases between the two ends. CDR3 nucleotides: TGTGCCAGCAGCTCCCGCAGGGACGGAGGGGAGACCCAGTACTTC. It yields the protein CASSSRRDGGETQYF.

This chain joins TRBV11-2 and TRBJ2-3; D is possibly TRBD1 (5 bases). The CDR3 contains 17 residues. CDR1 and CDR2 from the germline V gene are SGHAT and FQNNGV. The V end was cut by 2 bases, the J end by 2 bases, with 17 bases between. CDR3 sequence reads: CASSLPTSGMHTDTQYF. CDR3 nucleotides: TGTGCCAGCAGCTTACCGACTTCAGGGATGCACACAGATACGCAGTATTTT.

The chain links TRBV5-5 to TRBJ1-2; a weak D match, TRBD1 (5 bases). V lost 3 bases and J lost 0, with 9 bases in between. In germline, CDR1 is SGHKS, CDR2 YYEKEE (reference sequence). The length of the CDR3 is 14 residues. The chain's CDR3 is CASSSMTANYGYTF. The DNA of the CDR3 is TGTGCCAGCAGCTCGATGACAGCTAACTATGGCTACACCTTC.

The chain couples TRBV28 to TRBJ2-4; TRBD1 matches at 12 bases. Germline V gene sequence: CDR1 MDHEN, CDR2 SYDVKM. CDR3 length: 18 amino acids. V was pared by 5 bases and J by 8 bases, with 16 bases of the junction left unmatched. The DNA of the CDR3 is TGTGCCAGCAGTCCTCCTCTTAGGTCGGGACAGGGGGCCGACATTCAGTACTTC. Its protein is CASSPPLRSGQGADIQYF.

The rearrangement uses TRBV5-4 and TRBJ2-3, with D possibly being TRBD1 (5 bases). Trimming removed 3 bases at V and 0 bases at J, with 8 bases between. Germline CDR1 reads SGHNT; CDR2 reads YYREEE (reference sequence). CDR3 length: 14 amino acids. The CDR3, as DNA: TGTGCCAGCAGCTGGGGCGAAAGCACAGATACGCAGTATTTT. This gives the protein CASSWGESTDTQYF.

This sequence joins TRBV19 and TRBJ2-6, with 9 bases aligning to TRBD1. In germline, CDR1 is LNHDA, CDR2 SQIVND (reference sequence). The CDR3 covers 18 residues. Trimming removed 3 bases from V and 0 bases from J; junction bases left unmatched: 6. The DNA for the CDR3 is TGTGCCAGTAGTATCGGGGACAGGGCCTCCTCTGGGGCCAACGTCCTGACTTTC. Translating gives CASSIGDRASSGANVLTF.

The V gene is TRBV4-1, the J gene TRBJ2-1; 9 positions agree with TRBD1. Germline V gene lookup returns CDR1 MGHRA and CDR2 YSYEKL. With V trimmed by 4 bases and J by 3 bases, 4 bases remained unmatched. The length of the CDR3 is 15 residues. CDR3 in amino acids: CASSRGQGSYNEQFF. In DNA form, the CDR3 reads TGCGCCAGCAGCCGTGGACAGGGGAGCTACAATGAGCAGTTCTTC.

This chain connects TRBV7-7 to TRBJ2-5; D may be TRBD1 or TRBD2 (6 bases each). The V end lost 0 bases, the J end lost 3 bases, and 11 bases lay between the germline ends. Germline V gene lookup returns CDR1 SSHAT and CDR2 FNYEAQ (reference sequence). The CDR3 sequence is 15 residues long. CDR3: CASSLAGGPEETQYF. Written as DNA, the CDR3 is TGTGCCAGCAGCTTAGCCGGGGGCCCGGAAGAGACCCAGTACTTC.

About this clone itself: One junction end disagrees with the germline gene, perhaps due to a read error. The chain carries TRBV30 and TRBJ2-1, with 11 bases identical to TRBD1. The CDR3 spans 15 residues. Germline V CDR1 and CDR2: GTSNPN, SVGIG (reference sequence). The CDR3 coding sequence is TGTGCCCGGAGGGAAGGGACAGGGGGTTGGAATGAGCAGTTCTTC. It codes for CARREGTGGWNEQFF. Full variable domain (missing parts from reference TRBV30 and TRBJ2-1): SQTIHQWPATLVQPVGSPLSLECTVEGTSNPNLYWYRQAAGRGLQLLFYSVGIGQISSEVPQNLSASRPQDRQFILSSKKLLLSDSGFYLCARREGTGGWNEQFFGPGTRLTVL.

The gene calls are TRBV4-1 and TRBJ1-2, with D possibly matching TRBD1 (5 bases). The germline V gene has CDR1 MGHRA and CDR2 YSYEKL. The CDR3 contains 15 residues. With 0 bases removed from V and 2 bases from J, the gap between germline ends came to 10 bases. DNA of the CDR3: TGCGCCAGCAGCCAAGATGATGGGGGAAACTATGGCTACACCTTC. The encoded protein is CASSQDDGGNYGYTF.